One and the same sample provided the 8 T cell receptor beta chains below, sequenced in a study of early T cells in non-severe SARS-CoV-2 infection. TCRdb re-called the 5' RACE reads through MiXCR, storing one row per CDR3 protein. The sample records 25,000 to 35,000 distinct CDR3 sequences, around 6.1% being singletons. The sequencing here drew on whole blood, taken at baseline. All receptors come from an adult who was a healthcare worker with PCR-confirmed SARS-CoV-2 infection or an uninfected control (not recorded which).

This clonotype was observed at least ten times. The CDR3, as DNA: TGTGCCAGCAGCCCTCAGATGACCGGGAACACCGGGGAGCTGTTTTTT. This codes for CASSPQMTGNTGELFF. This sequence joins TRBV7-3 and TRBJ2-2; D unresolved. The V and J ends lost 5 bases and 1 base respectively, with 14 bases between them. Germline V gives CDR1 SGHTA, CDR2 FQGTGA. The CDR3 runs to 16 residues.

This clonotype has a count of ten or more. The rearrangement links TRBV7-2 to TRBJ2-3; 10 bases fit TRBD2. The CDR3 spans 17 residues. The V gene's germline CDR1 is SGHTA and CDR2 FQGNSA. Unmatched junction bases numbered 6, after V lost 0 bases and J lost 3 bases. CDR3 DNA sequence: TGTGCCAGCAGCTTAGCGCTTTCTAGCGGGAGAACAGATACGCAGTATTTT. Its translation is CASSLALSSGRTDTQYF.

This clonotype was detected ten times or more. This chain joins TRBV20-1 and TRBJ2-1; 13 nucleotides line up with TRBD2. Germline-derived CDR1 and CDR2 are DFQATT and SNEGSKA (reference sequence). Trimming took 3 bases from V and 6 from J; bases not matched to a gene: 8. The CDR3 covers 16 residues. The CDR3 DNA is TGCAGTGCTAGGGAAGGGACTAGCGGGACGGCCAATGAGCAGTTCTTC. It specifies CSAREGTSGTANEQFF.

This clonotype appeared many times. The chain joins TRBV7-9 to TRBJ1-1, with D uncertain. Germline V gene data show CDR1 as SEHNR and CDR2 as FQNEAQ (reference sequence). V dropped 7 bases and J dropped 7 bases, with 16 bases sitting between them. CDR3 length: 13 amino acids. The DNA of the CDR3 is TGTGCCAGCACTCCGGAGGGTCGGGGTGAAGCTTTCTTT. Translating gives CASTPEGRGEAFF.

For this clonotype: This may come from a read error, since a much larger clone is one base off. The final CDR3 position lacks the conserved phenylalanine or tryptophan, pointing to a likely read error. J is TRBJ2-1 and V is TRBV7-2; no clear D gene. Trimming left V 3 bases short and J 10 bases short, with 7 bases between. This CDR3 comprises 11 residues. CDR1 and CDR2 (germline): SGHTA, FQGNSA. In nucleotides, the CDR3 is TGTGCCAGCAGCTTTCTGGCGGAGCAGTTCTCC. Amino acids: CASSFLAEQFS.

The chain is built from TRBV7-6 and TRBJ2-2; TRBD2 matches 10 bases. This CDR3 spans 14 amino acids. Germline CDR1 SGHVS, CDR2 FNYEAQ. After removal of 2 bases from V and 6 bases from J, the junction contained 0 bases not matched to a gene. CDR3 nucleotides: TGTGCCAGCAGCTTAAGCGGGGGGGCCGGGGAGCTGTTTTTT. Translating it yields CASSLSGGAGELFF.

This clonotype was counted at least ten times. The chain joins TRBV28 to TRBJ2-1; tentative D call: TRBD2 (6 bases). CDR1 is MDHEN, CDR2 SYDVKM, per germline. V shed 10 bases and J shed 10 bases, with 17 bases lying between them. The CDR3 consists of 12 residues. As DNA, the CDR3 is TGTGCCACCGGGCGGGGTCCCCTGGAGCAGTTCTTC. Protein product: CATGRGPLEQFF.

In its sample, this clonotype was seen many times. V and J are TRBV7-6 and TRBJ2-1; TRBD1 agrees at 7 bases. J lost 4 bases, V lost 5 bases, and 2 bases had no gene match. The CDR3 spans 13 residues. Germline CDR1 is SGHVS and CDR2 is FNYEAQ. CDR3 sequence reads: CASSLGQYNEQFF. In nucleotides, the CDR3 is TGTGCCAGCAGCCTGGGACAGTACAATGAGCAGTTCTTC. The full variable domain, completed using reference TRBV7-6 and TRBJ2-1, is GAGVSQSPRYKVTKRGQDVALRCDPISGHVSLYWYRQALGQGPEFLTYFNYEAQQDKSGLPNDRFSAERPEGSISTLTIQRTEQRDSAMYRCASSLGQYNEQFFGPGTRLTVL.